This passage covers 9 T cell receptor beta chains from one sample sequenced in a study of cytomegalovirus exposure and HLA in healthy donors. Clones were read by immunoSEQ multiplex PCR, and TCRdb kept only the in-frame ones, dropping some. The data show fewer than 350,000 clones, with more than 75% seen just once and 0.92% held by the top ten. The sample consisted of PBMCs. The source is a woman younger than 30 in good health and CMV-seronegative.

The J gene is TRBJ1-1, the V gene TRBV2; 7 bases line up with TRBD1. The CDR3 spans 14 residues. V lost 1 base, J lost 5 bases, and 4 bases stayed unmatched. Per germline, CDR1 SNHLY and CDR2 FYNNEI. The CDR3 DNA reads as TGTGCCAGCAGTGAAGAGGGGGCATGGACTGAAGCTTTCTTT. Amino acid sequence: CASSEEGAWTEAFF.

The rearrangement joins TRBV27 to TRBJ2-1; TRBD1 matches 12 bases. Trimming removed 4 bases from V and 0 bases from J; junction bases left unmatched: 16. Looked up from germline, CDR1 is MNHEY and CDR2 is SMNVEV (reference sequence). The CDR3 spans 21 residues. CDR3 residues: CASSSHPGTGGLSGSYNEQFF. CDR3 bases: TGTGCCAGCAGTTCACACCCCGGGACAGGGGGCTTATCAGGCTCCTACAATGAGCAGTTCTTC.

In this sample, this clone turned up a few times. CDR3 in amino acids: CASSGGGAPSGSYEQYF. The CDR3 nucleotides are TGTGCCAGCAGTGGTGGGGGGGCCCCTTCAGGATCCTACGAGCAGTACTTC. The chain employs TRBV2 and TRBJ2-7, with TRBD2 as a possible D gene (7 bases). The V gene's germline CDR1 is SNHLY and CDR2 FYNNEI. The CDR3 has 17 amino acids. Trimming shortened V by 4 bases and J by 1 base, and 20 bases separated the two germline ends. The full variable domain, with the rest looked up from reference TRBV2 and TRBJ2-7, is EPEVTQTPSHQVTQMGQEVILRCVPISNHLYFYWYRQILGQKVEFLVSFYNNEISEKSEIFDDQFSVERPDGSNFTLKIRSTKLEDSAMYFCASSGGGAPSGSYEQYFGPGTRLTVT.

CDR3 amino acids: CASSWRGPGTEAFF. The CDR3 DNA follows: TGTGCCAGCAGTTGGAGGGGGCCTGGCACTGAAGCTTTCTTT. J is TRBJ1-1 and V is TRBV6-6, with 7 positions matching TRBD1. Germline-derived CDR1 and CDR2 are MNHNY and SVGAGI (reference sequence). V shed 4 bases and J 4 bases; nucleotides not matched to a gene: 6. The CDR3 contains 14 residues.

The chain employs TRBV6-5 and TRBJ2-5; TRBD1 matches at 8 bases. The length of the CDR3 is 13 residues. CDR1 and CDR2 from the germline V gene are MNHEY and SVGAGI. Trimming at V came to 8 bases and at J to 4 bases, leaving 6 bases not matched to a gene. CDR3 amino acids: CASGQGARETQYF. The DNA for the CDR3 is TGTGCCAGCGGGCAGGGGGCCAGAGAGACCCAGTACTTC.

This chain uses TRBV5-4 with TRBJ2-7; 9 nucleotides match TRBD2. The V gene's germline CDR1 is SGHNT and CDR2 YYREEE (reference sequence). J gave up 2 bases and V 2 bases, and 5 bases lay outside the gene matches. The CDR3 covers 15 residues. The CDR3 is CASSFRREGPYEQYF. CDR3 bases: TGTGCCAGCAGCTTCCGGCGGGAGGGACCCTACGAGCAGTACTTC.

This clone was counted between two and nine times. The chain employs TRBV25-1 and TRBJ2-7; 13 bases are a match to TRBD2. The germline V gene has CDR1 MGHDK and CDR2 SYGVNS. The ends lost 4 bases at V and 5 bases at J; junction bases unmatched: 2. The CDR3 runs 14 residues. CDR3: CASSVLAGGHEQYF. CDR3 sequence (DNA): TGTGCCAGCAGTGTACTAGCGGGAGGGCACGAGCAGTACTTC.

This chain links TRBV6-5 with TRBJ1-2, with D perhaps matching TRBD1 (6 bases). CDR1 is MNHEY, CDR2 SVGAGI, per germline. This CDR3 is 15 amino acids long. V was shortened by 0 bases and J by 8 bases, with 16 bases between the two germline ends. The CDR3 DNA is TGTGCCAGCAGTTACTCGGGAGGGGGACTAGGAGGCTACACCTTC. Its protein product is CASSYSGGGLGGYTF.

This chain joins TRBV6-5 and TRBJ2-3; D remains ambiguous. The V gene's germline CDR1 is MNHEY and CDR2 SVGAGI. The CDR3 consists of 12 residues. The V and J ends lost 6 bases and 5 bases respectively, with 9 bases between them. The CDR3 DNA reads TGTGCCAGCAGCCGAGGTCTAGATACGCAGTATTTT. Amino acid sequence: CASSRGLDTQYF.